This T cell receptor beta chain appears in the sequencing data of a study of cytomegalovirus exposure and HLA in healthy donors. Study at large: The early release's HLA-typed donors yielded 65 million to 85 million unique TCRs.

A multiplex PCR was run with 60 Vbeta primers and 13 Jbeta primers. TCRdb's table, derived via immunoSEQ multiplex PCR, lists solely in-frame clones and lacks some. Of under 150,000 clones listed, roughly three quarters are singletons. This clonotype was sampled from a woman aged 40 to 50 in good health and CMV-seronegative. Input material: PBMCs.

CDR3 DNA sequence: TGTGCCAGCAGCTTAAACGCAGGGGGAAACACTGAAGCTTTCTTT. Its protein product is CASSLNAGGNTEAFF. The chain recombines TRBV7-3 with TRBJ1-1; TRBD1 matches at 7 bases. The junction had 4 bases not matched to a gene; V was cut back by 1 base and J by 2 bases. The CDR3 is 15 residues long. Germline V gives CDR1 SGHTA, CDR2 FQGTGA.